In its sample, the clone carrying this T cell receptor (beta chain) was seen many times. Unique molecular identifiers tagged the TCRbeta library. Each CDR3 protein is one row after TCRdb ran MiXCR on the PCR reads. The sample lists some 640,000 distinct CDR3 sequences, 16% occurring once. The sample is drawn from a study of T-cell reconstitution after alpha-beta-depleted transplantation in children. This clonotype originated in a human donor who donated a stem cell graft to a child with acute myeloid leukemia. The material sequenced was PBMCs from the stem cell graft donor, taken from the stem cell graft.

The CDR3 reads CASSLVSGGEQYF. The DNA for the CDR3 is TGTGCCAGCAGCTTAGTATCCGGGGGCGAGCAGTACTTC. The V and J genes are TRBV7-2 and TRBJ2-7, with D possibly matching TRBD2 (6 bases). CDR3 size: 13 residues. V was clipped by 1 base and J by 6 bases, with 10 bases between them. The germline gives CDR1 SGHTA, CDR2 FQGNSA.